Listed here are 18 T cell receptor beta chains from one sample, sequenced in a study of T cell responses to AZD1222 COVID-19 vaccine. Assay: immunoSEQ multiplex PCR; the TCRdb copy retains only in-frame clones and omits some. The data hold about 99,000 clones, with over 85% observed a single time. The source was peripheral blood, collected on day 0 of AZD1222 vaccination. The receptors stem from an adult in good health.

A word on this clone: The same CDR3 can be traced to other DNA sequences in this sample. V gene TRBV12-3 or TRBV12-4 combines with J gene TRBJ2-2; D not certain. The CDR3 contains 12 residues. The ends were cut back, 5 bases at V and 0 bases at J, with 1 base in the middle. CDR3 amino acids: CASSPNTGELFF. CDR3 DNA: TGTGCCAGCAGTCCGAACACCGGGGAGCTGTTTTTT.

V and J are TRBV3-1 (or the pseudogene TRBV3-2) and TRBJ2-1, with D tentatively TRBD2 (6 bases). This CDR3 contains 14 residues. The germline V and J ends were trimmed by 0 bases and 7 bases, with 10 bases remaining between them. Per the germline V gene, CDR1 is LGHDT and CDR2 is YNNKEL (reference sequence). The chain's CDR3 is CASSQEGGENEQFF. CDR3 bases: TGTGCCAGCAGCCAAGAGGGAGGAGAGAATGAGCAGTTCTTC.

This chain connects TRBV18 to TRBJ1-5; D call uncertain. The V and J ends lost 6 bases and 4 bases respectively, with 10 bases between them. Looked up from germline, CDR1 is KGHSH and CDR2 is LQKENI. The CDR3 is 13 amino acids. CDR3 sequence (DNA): TGTGCCAGCTCCTTCGGACGGAATCAGCCCCAGCATTTT. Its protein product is CASSFGRNQPQHF. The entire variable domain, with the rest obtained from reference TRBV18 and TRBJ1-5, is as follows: NAGVMQNPRHLVRRRGQEARLRCSPMKGHSHVYWYRQLPEEGLKFMVYLQKENIIDESGMPKERFSAEFPKEGPSILRIQQVVRGDSAAYFCASSFGRNQPQHFGDGTRLSIL.

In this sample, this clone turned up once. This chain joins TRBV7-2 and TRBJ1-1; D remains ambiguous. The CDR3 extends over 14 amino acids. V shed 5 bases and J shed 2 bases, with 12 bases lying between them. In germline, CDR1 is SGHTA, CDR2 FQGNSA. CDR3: CASSPQRANTEAFF. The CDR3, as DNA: TGTGCCAGCAGCCCGCAGAGAGCCAACACTGAAGCTTTCTTT.

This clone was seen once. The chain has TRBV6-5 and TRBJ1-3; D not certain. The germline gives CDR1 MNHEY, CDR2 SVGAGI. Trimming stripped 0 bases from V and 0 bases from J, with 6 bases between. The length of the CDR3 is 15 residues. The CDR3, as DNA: TGTGCCAGCAGTTACTCGGGGTCCTCTGGAAACACCATATATTTT. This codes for CASSYSGSSGNTIYF.

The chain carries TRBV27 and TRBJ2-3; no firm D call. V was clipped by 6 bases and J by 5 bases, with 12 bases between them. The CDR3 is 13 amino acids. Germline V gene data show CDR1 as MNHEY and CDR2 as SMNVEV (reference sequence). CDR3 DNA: TGTGCCAGCAGGACGAGGTGGGGAGATACGCAGTATTTT. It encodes CASRTRWGDTQYF.

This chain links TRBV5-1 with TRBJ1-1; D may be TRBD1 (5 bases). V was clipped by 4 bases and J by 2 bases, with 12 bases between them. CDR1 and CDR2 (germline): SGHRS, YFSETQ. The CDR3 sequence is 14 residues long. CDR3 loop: CASSPGTVNTEAFF. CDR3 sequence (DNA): TGCGCCAGCAGCCCCGGGACCGTCAACACTGAAGCTTTCTTT.

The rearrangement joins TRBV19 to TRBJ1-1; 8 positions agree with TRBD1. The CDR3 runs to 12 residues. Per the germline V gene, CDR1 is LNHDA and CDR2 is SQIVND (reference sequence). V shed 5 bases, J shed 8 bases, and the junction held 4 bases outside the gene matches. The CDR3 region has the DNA TGTGCCAGTAGTCCGAGGACAGGGGAAGCTTTCTTT. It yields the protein CASSPRTGEAFF.

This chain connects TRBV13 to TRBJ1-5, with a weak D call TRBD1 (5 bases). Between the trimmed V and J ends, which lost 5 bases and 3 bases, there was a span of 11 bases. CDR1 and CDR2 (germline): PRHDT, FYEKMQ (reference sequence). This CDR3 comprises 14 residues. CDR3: CASSPDTPNQPQHF. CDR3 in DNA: TGTGCCAGCAGCCCGGACACCCCCAATCAGCCCCAGCATTTT.

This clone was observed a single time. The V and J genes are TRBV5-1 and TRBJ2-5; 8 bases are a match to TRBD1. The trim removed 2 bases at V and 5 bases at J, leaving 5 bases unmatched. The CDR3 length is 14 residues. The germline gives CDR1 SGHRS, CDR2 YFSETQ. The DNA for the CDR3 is TGCGCCAGCAGCTTACAGGGGGAGAAGGAGACCCAGTACTTC. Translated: CASSLQGEKETQYF.

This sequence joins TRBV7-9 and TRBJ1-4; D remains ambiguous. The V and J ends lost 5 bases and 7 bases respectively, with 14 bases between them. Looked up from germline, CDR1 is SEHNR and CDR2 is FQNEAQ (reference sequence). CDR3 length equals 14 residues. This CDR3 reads CASSPATEGEKLFF. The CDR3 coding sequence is TGTGCCAGCAGCCCGGCCACCGAAGGTGAAAAACTGTTTTTT.

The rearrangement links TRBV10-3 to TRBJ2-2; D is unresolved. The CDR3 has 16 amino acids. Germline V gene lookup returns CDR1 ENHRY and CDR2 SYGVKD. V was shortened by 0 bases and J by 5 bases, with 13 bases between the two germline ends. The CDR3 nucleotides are TGTGCCATCAGTGAGTCTCTAGGTTTAGGTACCGGGGAGCTGTTTTTT. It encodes CAISESLGLGTGELFF.

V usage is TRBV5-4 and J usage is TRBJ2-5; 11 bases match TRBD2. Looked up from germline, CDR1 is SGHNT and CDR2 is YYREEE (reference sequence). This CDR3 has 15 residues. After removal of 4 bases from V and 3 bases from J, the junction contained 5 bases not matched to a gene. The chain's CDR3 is CASSRLGLAEETQYF. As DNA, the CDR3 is TGTGCCAGCAGCAGACTGGGACTAGCGGAAGAGACCCAGTACTTC.

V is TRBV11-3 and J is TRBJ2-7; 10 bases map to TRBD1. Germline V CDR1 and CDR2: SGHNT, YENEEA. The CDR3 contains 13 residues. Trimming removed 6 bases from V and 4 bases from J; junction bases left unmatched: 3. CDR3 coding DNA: TGTGCCAGCAGTCGACAGGGGGCGTACGAGCAGTACTTC. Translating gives CASSRQGAYEQYF. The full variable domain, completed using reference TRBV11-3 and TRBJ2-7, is EAGVVQSPRYKIIEKKQPVAFWCNPISGHNTLYWYLQNLGQGPELLIRYENEEAVDDSQLPKDRFSAERLKGVDSTLKIQPAELGDSAVYLCASSRQGAYEQYFGPGTRLTVT.

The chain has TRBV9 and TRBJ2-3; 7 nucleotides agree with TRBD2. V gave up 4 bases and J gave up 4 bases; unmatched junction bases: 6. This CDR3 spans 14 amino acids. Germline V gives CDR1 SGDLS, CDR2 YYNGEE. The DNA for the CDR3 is TGTGCCAGCAGCCCCGGGCTAGCGGCAGATACGCAGTATTTT. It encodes CASSPGLAADTQYF.

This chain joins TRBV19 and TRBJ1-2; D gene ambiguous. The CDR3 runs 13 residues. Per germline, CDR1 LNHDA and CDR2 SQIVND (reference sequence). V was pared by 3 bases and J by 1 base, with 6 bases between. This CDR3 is CASSMGLNYGYTF. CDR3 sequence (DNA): TGTGCCAGTAGTATGGGTCTTAACTATGGCTACACCTTC.

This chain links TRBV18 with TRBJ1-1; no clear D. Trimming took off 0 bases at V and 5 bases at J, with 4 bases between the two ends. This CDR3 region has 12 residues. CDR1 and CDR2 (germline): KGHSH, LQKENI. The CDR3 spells CASSPPLTEAFF. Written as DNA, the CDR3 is TGTGCCAGCTCACCACCGTTAACTGAAGCTTTCTTT.

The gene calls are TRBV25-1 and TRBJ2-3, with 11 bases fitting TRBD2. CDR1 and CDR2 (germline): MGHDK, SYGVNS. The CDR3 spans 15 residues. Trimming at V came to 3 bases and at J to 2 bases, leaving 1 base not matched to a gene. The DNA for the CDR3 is TGTGCCAGCAGTGAGACTAGCGGGAACACAGATACGCAGTATTTT. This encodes CASSETSGNTDTQYF. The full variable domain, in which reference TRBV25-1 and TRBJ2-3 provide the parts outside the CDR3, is EADIYQTPRYLVIGTGKKITLECSQTMGHDKMYWYQQDPGMELHLIHYSYGVNSTEKGDLSSESTVSRIRTEHFPLTLESARPSHTSQYLCASSETSGNTDTQYFGPGTRLTVL.